This T cell receptor (beta chain) was obtained from a study of T-cell memory formation after mild COVID-19. Findings and limits, study-wide: Whereas later expanders leaned CD4+, clones contracting day 15 to 85 showed a balanced CD4/CD8 makeup.

J was trimmed by 9 bases and V by 1 base; bases with no gene match: 7. The CDR3 is made up of 15 amino acids. This clonotype was found many times. The antigen is unknown. Each CDR3 protein is one row after TCRdb ran MiXCR on the 5' RACE reads. This table holds approximately 300,000 distinct CDR3 sequences, about 15% found once. The sequenced sample consisted of PBMCs or a T cell subset sorted from them (not recorded which). This clonotype was obtained from a man younger than 35 who had mild COVID-19 (a few samples of this study predate the infection). Cell type and time point are not known. V is TRBV12-3 or TRBV12-4 and J is TRBJ2-1, with 9 bases aligning to TRBD2. The CDR3 DNA follows: TGTGCCAGCAGTTTAGGTGGCGGGGGGGCTGGTGAGCAGTTCTTC. Translated: CASSLGGGGAGEQFF.